The source of this T cell receptor (beta chain) is a study of shared clonotypes between healthy human individuals. Overall study: A donor's plate count was three for CD4 naive and three for CD4 memory; CD8 naive had two and CD8 memory one.

This clone was picked up one time. Its antigen remains unknown. V was trimmed by 5 bases and J by 0 bases, leaving 8 bases between them. Germline CDR1 SGHAT, CDR2 FQNNGV. This CDR3 region has 14 residues. Study-wide results and limits: It was the non-shared clonotypes that had lower generation probabilities than clonotypes shared by all four donors. With a handful of donors compared, roughly 5% of naive CD4 clonotypes were shared.

TCRdb's table, derived via immunoSEQ multiplex PCR, lists solely in-frame clones and lacks some. The sample lists approximately 1,500,000 clones; 95% to 99% were seen once. The genes are TRBV11-2 and TRBJ1-5; no reliable D call. Sequencing was performed on naive CD4+ T cells sorted from blood. Subset described: CD45RA+ positively selected. The sequence derives from a man aged 30-40 years in good health. CDR3 sequence: CASSLHHSNQPQHF. The CDR3 DNA reads TGTGCCAGCAGCCTACATCATAGCAATCAGCCCCAGCATTTT.